These T cell receptor beta chains were read from a single sample in a study of human T cells and chemical hapten exposure. MiXCR was run by TCRdb on the RACE reads, yielding one entry per CDR3 protein. The table lists approximately 400,000 distinct CDR3 sequences, around 5% of them singletons. The sample consisted of whole blood, taken in connection with sensitization to the hapten diphenylcyclopropenone (DPC). The receptors were gathered from a woman between 45 and 60 years old with alopecia areata. Some clones in this sample may be carry-over from other donors' samples. Each CDR3 is given with its conserved first and last residue. D genes are given only for firm matches. Expanded clones are given a class, and other clones once, few, many or no size at all.

v_call,d_call,clone_size,j_call,cdr3_aa,cdr3_nt
TRBV6-6,.,many,TRBJ1-1,CASTPGGGTEAFF,TGTGCCAGCACCCCCGGGGGGGGCACTGAAGCTTTCTTT
TRBV5-6,TRBD1,.,TRBJ1-5,CASSLGGGSDQPQHF,TGTGCCAGCAGCTTGGGAGGGGGCAGCGATCAGCCCCAGCATTTT
TRBV7-8,.,many,TRBJ2-2,CASWGAGANDGELFF,TGTGCCAGCTGGGGGGCAGGGGCGAACGACGGGGAGCTGTTTTTT
TRBV15,TRBD2,few,TRBJ2-1,CASQGGRGYNEQFF,TGTGCCAGTCAGGGCGGGAGAGGGTACAATGAGCAGTTCTTC
TRBV7-8,.,.,TRBJ1-4,CASNSGRLGEKLFF,TGTGCCAGCAACAGTGGGCGGCTGGGGGAAAAACTGTTTTTT
TRBV7-6,TRBD2,few,TRBJ2-5,CASSFTGTSGGVETQYF,TGTGCCAGCAGCTTCACCGGGACTAGCGGGGGAGTAGAGACCCAGTACTTC
TRBV23-1,.,.,TRBJ2-1,CASSHHPRGGSYNEQFF,TGCGCCAGCAGTCACCACCCCCGGGGCGGCTCCTACAATGAGCAGTTCTTC
TRBV7-2,.,few,TRBJ2-6,CASSLVQGAGANVLTF,TGTGCCAGCAGCTTAGTTCAAGGAGCTGGGGCCAACGTCCTGACTTTC
TRBV12-2,.,.,TRBJ2-5,CASRSTGTSKETQYF,TGTGCAAGTCGCTCAACCGGGACTAGCAAAGAGACCCAGTACTTC
TRBV2,.,.,TRBJ1-6,CASSEEGPNSPLHF,TGTGCCAGCAGTGAAGAGGGGCCTAATTCACCCCTCCACTTT
TRBV11-1,.,few,TRBJ2-7,CASRRDTQRSYEQYF,TGTGCCAGCCGGCGGGACACACAACGCTCCTACGAGCAGTACTTC
TRBV11-2,TRBD1,many,TRBJ2-4,CASSLNRGSDIQYF,TGTGCCAGCAGCCTTAACAGGGGGTCTGACATTCAGTACTTC
TRBV2,.,many,TRBJ1-5,CASGKAGQPQHF,TGTGCCAGCGGAAAGGCGGGTCAGCCCCAGCATTTT
TRBV5-4,.,few,TRBJ1-1,CASTPGLGDTEAFF,TGTGCCAGCACTCCGGGGTTGGGAGACACTGAAGCTTTCTTT
TRBV7-2,.,many,TRBJ2-2,CASSLVLGSGELFF,TGTGCCAGCAGCTTAGTTCTGGGAAGCGGGGAGCTGTTTTTT
TRBV6-2/TRBV6-3,.,many,TRBJ2-2,CASSLIYELKGELFF,TGTGCCAGCAGTTTAATCTACGAATTAAAAGGGGAGCTGTTTTTT